This T cell receptor (beta chain) was sequenced in a study of T cells in pancreatic ductal adenocarcinoma. Findings and caveats of the study: Blood had more productive templates and around 8.2-fold more unique clonotypes than tumor. Comparisons of tumor and blood clonality may show falsely lower tumor diversity.

The selected patients with pancreatic ductal adenocarcinoma had surgery but no neoadjuvant therapy. V shed 0 bases, J shed 0 bases, and the junction held 6 bases outside the gene matches. This CDR3 has 17 residues. Germline V gene sequence: CDR1 SGHRS, CDR2 YFSETQ. The data were produced by immunoSEQ multiplex PCR, yet TCRdb's version contains in-frame clones alone and is incomplete. Altogether approximately 9,400 clones are present, 67% being singletons, with the ten largest covering 27%. In the case of this clone: Antigen unknown.

The specimen was pancreatic tumor tissue. The chain uses TRBV5-1 and TRBJ1-2, with TRBD1 matching over 9 bases. The clonotype comes from a human donor with pancreatic ductal adenocarcinoma. This CDR3 is CASSLGGTGNANYGYTF. CDR3 in DNA: TGCGCCAGCAGCTTGGGTGGGACAGGGAACGCTAACTATGGCTACACCTTC.